The present T cell receptor beta chain was sequenced within a study of blood T cell repertoires in COVID-19 (dated by TCRdb to the early 2020s). Regarding the research as a whole: Samples from collaborators originated in the United States, Italy and Spain and spanned both the acute and convalescent phases of COVID-19. The prospective study material was composed of cDNA or gDNA derived from T cells, B-cell-depleted T cells, or PBMCs. Subjects who had been exposed to COVID-19, were actively infected with it, or had recovered from it provided the deeply sampled blood TCRbeta repertoires that made up the dataset. The repertoires were released in a freely available public database intended as a resource for research on the immune response to SARS-CoV-2. The samples were drawn from the first 160 participants of the ongoing ImmuneRACE study and from 1,254 subjects provided by 6 global collaborators. Sample metadata almost always included a de-identified subject ID, COVID-19 status, age in years and sex. Where available, HLA class I and class II types were taken from metadata supplied by the sample provider and were not determined by assay-based typing. Beyond this particular receptor, the publication reports: How much clinical and demographic metadata was included differed by source and by participant, and the metadata was provided uncurated.

The immunoSEQ Assay, a bias-controlled multiplex PCR, was used to amplify TCRbeta CDR3 regions from genomic DNA. In the authors' own workflow: Within the assay, amplification of reference gene primers was used to estimate how many nucleated cells each sample contained. To quantify the absolute abundance of each unique TCRbeta CDR3 rearrangement, sequence reads were collapsed and filtered. Productive Simpson clonality was computed per sample as the square root of Simpson's diversity index over productive rearrangements. Here the immuneACCESS table is served through TCRdb, limited to in-frame sequences with V and J called. Missing clones are a known gap in these copies; in checked studies unresolved V genes cover under half, and the rest lacks a known reason. V, J and clone size reflect that table, while D and trimming were determined from the DNA. This sample holds 200,000 to 250,000 clones; around 90% were observed only once. The ten top clones hold over 12% of the sample.

In the prospective study, participants were 18 to 89 years old, resided in about two dozen geographic areas of the United States, and were enrolled through a virtual design. In the prospective study, cohorts were assigned on the basis of participant-reported clinical history obtained from a screening survey and a study questionnaire. Exposed participants were defined as having been in contact with someone with a PCR-confirmed or clinician-diagnosed COVID-19 case within 2 weeks of study entry. Mobile phlebotomists in the prospective study collected whole blood, serum and a nasopharyngeal or oropharyngeal swab from every participant. Participants in the prospective study had the option to provide additional blood draws and questionnaires over a roughly two-month period. Blood samples from the prospective study were shipped frozen or at room temperature prior to DNA extraction. A word on this clone: Its antigen remains undetermined. Base qualities are not at hand, and no much larger clone is one base apart.

V is clipped by 7 bases and J by 2 bases, and the sequence between their germline boundaries is 17 bases long. As encoded in the germline V gene, CDR1 is SQVTM while CDR2 is ANQGSEA. From its cysteine to its phenylalanine, the CDR3 spans 14 amino acids. Just CDR3 DNA is preserved here, 42 bases in frame from base 1. The sequence joins TRBV29-1 to TRBJ1-2; the D gene is perhaps TRBD1, on 5 matching bases. Material: PBMCs or T cells enriched from blood (not recorded which). This TCR was sampled from a man aged 25 to 45 who had been exposed to COVID-19. The CDR3 protein sequence reads: CSAEGGDWNYGYTF. The base sequence is TGCAGCGCGGAGGGTGGGGACTGGAACTATGGCTACACCTTC.